Listed here are 17 T cell receptor beta chains from one sample, sequenced in a study of blood T cell repertoires in COVID-19. Data came from immunoSEQ multiplex PCR; TCRdb stores just in-frame clones and leaves some out. This sample yields 230,000 or so clones, of which 80% to 90% are seen a single time; more than 3.5% belongs to the top ten. Sequencing was done on a sample of PBMCs or T cells enriched from blood (not recorded which). These receptors were obtained from a middle-aged woman with acute COVID-19.

This clone has only one observation. The J gene is TRBJ1-2, the V gene TRBV19, with 9 bases fitting TRBD1. The CDR3 loop spans 14 amino acids. Losses at the gene ends were 6 bases for V and 4 bases for J; bases not matched to a gene: 6. Germline CDR1 and CDR2: LNHDA and SQIVND (reference sequence). The CDR3 is CASRVQGAVYGYTF. The CDR3 DNA sequence: TGTGCCAGTAGGGTACAGGGGGCTGTCTATGGCTACACCTTC. Full variable domain (missing parts from reference TRBV19 and TRBJ1-2): DGGITQSPKYLFRKEGQNVTLSCEQNLNHDAMYWYRQDPGQGLRLIYYSQIVNDFQKGDIAEGYSVSREKKESFPLTVTSAQKNPTAFYLCASRVQGAVYGYTFGSGTRLTVV.

The genes are TRBV9 and TRBJ1-1; 7 bases match TRBD1. Germline V gene sequence: CDR1 SGDLS, CDR2 YYNGEE. The CDR3 totals 15 residues. Trimming took 2 bases from V and 0 from J; bases not matched to a gene: 4. CDR3: CASSVYGTVNTEAFF. CDR3 DNA sequence: TGTGCCAGCAGCGTTTACGGGACAGTGAACACTGAAGCTTTCTTT. The entire variable domain, with the rest obtained from reference TRBV9 and TRBJ1-1, is as follows: DSGVTQTPKHLITATGQRVTLRCSPRSGDLSVYWYQQSLDQGLQFLIQYYNGEERAKGNILERFSAQQFPDLHSELNLSSLELGDSALYFCASSVYGTVNTEAFFGQGTRLTVV.

This chain joins TRBV28 and TRBJ2-7; D is unresolved. Germline CDR1 MDHEN, CDR2 SYDVKM. The length of the CDR3 is 12 residues. Trimming pared 6 bases from V and 1 base from J, leaving 7 bases between. The CDR3 bases are TGTGCCAGCAGCCCAATTTCCTACGAGCAGTACTTC. Translated, it gives CASSPISYEQYF.

The V gene is TRBV27, the J gene TRBJ2-7; the match to TRBD2 covers 7 bases. Germline-derived CDR1 and CDR2 are MNHEY and SMNVEV (reference sequence). CDR3 length: 14 amino acids. After removal of 0 bases from V and 6 bases from J, the junction contained 5 bases not matched to a gene. CDR3 loop: CASSLSPWGGEQYF. The CDR3 DNA sequence: TGTGCCAGCAGTTTATCCCCCTGGGGGGGCGAGCAGTACTTC.

The chain carries TRBV6-5 and TRBJ1-1; possibly TRBD1 for D (5 bases). V lost 2 bases to trimming and J lost 4 bases, with 17 bases between them. Germline CDR1 and CDR2: MNHEY and SVGAGI. The CDR3 runs to 16 residues. Written as DNA, the CDR3 is TGTGCCAGCAGTTACCTTCAGGGAGGGCGTGGCACTGAAGCTTTCTTT. This codes for CASSYLQGGRGTEAFF.

The chain has TRBV13 and TRBJ2-2; 8 bases are shared with TRBD1. V shed 5 bases and J 5 bases; nucleotides not matched to a gene: 4. This CDR3 spans 14 amino acids. Looked up from germline, CDR1 is PRHDT and CDR2 is FYEKMQ (reference sequence). CDR3 in amino acids: CASSRRQGTGELFF. CDR3 sequence (DNA): TGTGCCAGCAGCCGACGACAGGGGACCGGGGAGCTGTTTTTT.

The CDR3, as DNA: TGTGCCAGCAGCGCTCGAGGACAGGGAGGAATCTACGAGCAGTACTTC. Translating gives CASSARGQGGIYEQYF. The chain links TRBV7-9 to TRBJ2-7, with 8 bases aligning to TRBD1. V shed 5 bases, J shed 3 bases, and the junction held 12 bases outside the gene matches. Germline lookup yields CDR1 SEHNR and CDR2 FQNEAQ (reference sequence). CDR3 length: 16 residues.

The chain uses TRBV2 and TRBJ2-7; weak D call: TRBD2 (5 bases). CDR3 length equals 13 residues. Germline assignment: CDR1 SNHLY and CDR2 FYNNEI. V was clipped by 6 bases and J by 3 bases, with 12 bases between them. The CDR3 nucleotides read TGTGCCAGCAGGCCGGGGATCGACTACGAGCAGTACGTC. Translating gives CASRPGIDYEQYV.

This clone has just one count. The V and J genes are TRBV3-1 (or the pseudogene TRBV3-2) and TRBJ1-1; maybe TRBD1 (6 bases). CDR3 size: 12 residues. V was shortened by 1 base and J by 8 bases, with 8 bases between the two germline ends. Germline CDR1 LGHDT, CDR2 YNNKEL (reference sequence). The CDR3 loop reads CASSQAGQEAFF. The CDR3 DNA is TGTGCCAGCAGCCAAGCGGGACAAGAAGCTTTCTTT.

V is TRBV7-2 and J is TRBJ1-6; perhaps TRBD1 as D (5 bases). The V gene lost 4 bases and the J gene lost 10 bases, with 17 bases spanning the gap. The CDR3 is 15 amino acids. The germline V gene encodes CDR1 SGHTA and CDR2 FQGNSA. Here the CDR3 DNA reads TGTGCCAGCAGCTCGGTCCCGGAGGGGAGATCACCCCTCCACTTT. Translation: CASSSVPEGRSPLHF.

The CDR3 nucleotides read TGCGCCAGCAGCTTGGACAGGGCGCACACTGAAGCTTTCTTT. It yields the protein CASSLDRAHTEAFF. The chain combines TRBV5-1 with TRBJ1-1, with a weak D call TRBD1 (6 bases). The CDR3 is made up of 14 amino acids. CDR1 is SGHRS and CDR2 is YFSETQ in the germline V gene. Trimming cost V 0 bases and J 3 bases, with 9 bases left between them.

This clone is a singleton in its sample. This chain uses TRBV11-3 with TRBJ1-1; no definite D call. The germline V gene encodes CDR1 SGHNT and CDR2 YENEEA. This CDR3 is 13 amino acids long. The V end lost 1 base, the J end lost 4 bases, and 7 bases lay between the germline ends. CDR3 sequence (DNA): TGTGCCAGCAGCTTAGGAGGTCTCACTGAAGCTTTCTTT. Translation: CASSLGGLTEAFF.

The chain is built from TRBV11-2 and TRBJ1-1; 8 positions agree with TRBD1. The junction had 8 bases not matched to a gene; V was cut back by 4 bases and J by 4 bases. The germline V gene has CDR1 SGHAT and CDR2 FQNNGV. This CDR3 region has 15 residues. The chain's CDR3 is CASSSVQGASTEAFF. The CDR3 bases are TGTGCCAGCAGCTCCGTGCAGGGGGCGAGCACTGAAGCTTTCTTT.

This clone was detected once. V gene TRBV19 combines with J gene TRBJ1-5; TRBD1 agrees at 8 bases. The J segment lost 5 bases and the V segment lost 0 bases, leaving 6 bases of the junction unmatched. CDR1 is LNHDA and CDR2 is SQIVND in the germline V gene (reference sequence). The length of the CDR3 is 16 residues. The CDR3 reads CASSIDQGQDHQPQHF. In DNA, the CDR3 is TGTGCCAGTAGTATAGATCAGGGACAGGACCATCAGCCCCAGCATTTT.

The genes are TRBV11-3 and TRBJ1-4, with a weak D call TRBD1 (5 bases). The germline V gene encodes CDR1 SGHNT and CDR2 YENEEA. The CDR3 sequence is 15 residues long. Trimming left V 1 base short and J 6 bases short, with 12 bases between. This CDR3 is CASSLAGEVDEKLFF. In nucleotides, the CDR3 is TGTGCCAGCAGCTTAGCGGGGGAGGTGGATGAAAAACTGTTTTTT.

This chain uses TRBV18 with TRBJ1-1; D is unresolved. The CDR3 runs to 13 residues. Per germline, CDR1 KGHSH and CDR2 LQKENI. V dropped 6 bases and J dropped 4 bases, with 12 bases sitting between them. The CDR3: CASSEDGLTEAFF. In DNA form, the CDR3 reads TGTGCCAGCTCGGAGGACGGCCTCACTGAAGCTTTCTTT.

The genes are TRBV5-1 and TRBJ2-5; 9 bases map to TRBD1. The CDR3 length is 15 residues. V dropped 2 bases and J dropped 1; count of bases not matched to a gene: 3. The V gene's germline CDR1 is SGHRS and CDR2 YFSETQ. CDR3 region: CASSFATGGQETQYF. The CDR3 coding sequence is TGCGCCAGCAGCTTCGCGACAGGGGGCCAAGAGACCCAGTACTTC. Full variable domain (remainder filled in from reference TRBV5-1 and TRBJ2-5): KAGVTQTPRYLIKTRGQQVTLSCSPISGHRSVSWYQQTPGQGLQFLFEYFSETQRNKGNFPGRFSGRQFSNSRSEMNVSTLELGDSALYLCASSFATGGQETQYFGPGTRLLVL.